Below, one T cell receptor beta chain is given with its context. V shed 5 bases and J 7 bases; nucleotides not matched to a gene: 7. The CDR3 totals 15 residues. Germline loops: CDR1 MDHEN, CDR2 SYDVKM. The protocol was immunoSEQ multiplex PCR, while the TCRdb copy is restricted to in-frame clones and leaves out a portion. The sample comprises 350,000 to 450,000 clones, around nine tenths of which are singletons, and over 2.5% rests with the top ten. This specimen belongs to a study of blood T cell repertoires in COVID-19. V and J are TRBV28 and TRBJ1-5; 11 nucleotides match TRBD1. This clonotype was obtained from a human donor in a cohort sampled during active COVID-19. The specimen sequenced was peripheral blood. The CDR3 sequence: CASSAGTGGRQPQHF. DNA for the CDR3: TGTGCCAGCAGTGCCGGGACAGGGGGTAGACAGCCCCAGCATTTT.